This T cell receptor beta chain originates from a study of T cell responses to AZD1222 COVID-19 vaccine. Study information: The study pooled second doses at about 4 or about 12 weeks. Whole-study results and caveats: Only a handful of AZD1222 recipients were seropositive at baseline. Spike regions recognized by vaccine-associated CD4 TCRs spanned the protein, led by 160-218 and 743-854. Nearly half of spike-specific TCRs reportedly target unmutated variant regions.

Using immunoSEQ multiplex PCR, the repertoire was profiled, and TCRdb retains in-frame clones only, with some absent. The sample consists of 75,000 to 100,000 clones, 85% to 95% of them appearing once. This clone showed up just a few times. Its matching antigen is unknown. The CDR3 covers 15 residues. Trimming took 3 bases from V and 2 from J; bases not matched to a gene: 1. Germline V lookup: CDR1 KGHSH, CDR2 LQKENI. Here the sequenced sample was peripheral blood, taken on day 0 of AZD1222 vaccination. This chain joins TRBV18 and TRBJ2-6; 7 bases map to TRBD1. This TCR was sampled from an adult in good health. CDR3 nucleotide sequence: TGTGCCAGCTCACCCGACAGGGCTGGGGCCAACGTCCTGACTTTC. This gives the protein CASSPDRAGANVLTF. The complete variable domain, with remaining parts taken from reference TRBV18 and TRBJ2-6, reads NAGVMQNPRHLVRRRGQEARLRCSPMKGHSHVYWYRQLPEEGLKFMVYLQKENIIDESGMPKERFSAEFPKEGPSILRIQQVVRGDSAAYFCASSPDRAGANVLTFGAGSRLTVL.